This TCR beta chain was documented in a study of cytomegalovirus exposure and HLA in healthy donors. The wider study: A previous analysis identified 95 million to 140 million unique TCR beta sequences derived from about 180 million T cells. Ancestry clustering placed more than 80% of approximately 420 genotyped donors in the Caucasian-associated cluster.

This CDR3 spans 13 amino acids. V was cut by 6 bases and J by 0 bases, with 6 bases left in between. Germline-derived CDR1 and CDR2 are MNHNS and SASEGT. The study, taken as a whole, reports: The authors judged a highly shared variant cluster likely a sequencing artifact. Most of the TCR beta V segments (in an earlier analysis) were productive either about 90% or about 30% of the time.

13 Jbeta primers and 60 Vbeta primers were used for the PCR. Using immunoSEQ multiplex PCR, the repertoire was profiled, and TCRdb retains in-frame clones only, with some absent. The table has over 150,000 clones, approximately 75% seen once. A note on this clone: What it binds is unknown.

Material: PBMCs. The rearrangement uses TRBV6-1 and TRBJ1-3; D is undetermined. The source is a man aged 25 to 45 in good health and CMV-seropositive. The CDR3 coding sequence is TGTGCCAGCAGCGGGAGCTCTGGAAACACCATATATTTT. Encoded protein: CASSGSSGNTIYF.